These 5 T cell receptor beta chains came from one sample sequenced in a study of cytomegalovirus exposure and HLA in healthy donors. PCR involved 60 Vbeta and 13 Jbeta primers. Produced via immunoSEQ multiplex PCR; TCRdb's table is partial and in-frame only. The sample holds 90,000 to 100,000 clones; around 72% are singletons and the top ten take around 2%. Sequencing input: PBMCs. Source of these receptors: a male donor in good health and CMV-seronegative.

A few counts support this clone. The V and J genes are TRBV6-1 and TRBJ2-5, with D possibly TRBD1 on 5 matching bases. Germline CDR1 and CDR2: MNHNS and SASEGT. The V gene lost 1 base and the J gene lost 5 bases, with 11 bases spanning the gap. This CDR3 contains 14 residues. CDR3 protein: CASSEGREWETQYF. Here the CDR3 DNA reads TGTGCCAGCAGTGAAGGCAGGGAATGGGAGACCCAGTACTTC.

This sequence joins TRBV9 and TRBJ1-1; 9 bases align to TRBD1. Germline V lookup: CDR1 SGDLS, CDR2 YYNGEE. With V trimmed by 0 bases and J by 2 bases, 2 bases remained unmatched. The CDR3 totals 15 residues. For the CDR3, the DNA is TGTGCCAGCAGCGTAGTACAGGGGGCCAACACTGAAGCTTTCTTT. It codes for CASSVVQGANTEAFF.

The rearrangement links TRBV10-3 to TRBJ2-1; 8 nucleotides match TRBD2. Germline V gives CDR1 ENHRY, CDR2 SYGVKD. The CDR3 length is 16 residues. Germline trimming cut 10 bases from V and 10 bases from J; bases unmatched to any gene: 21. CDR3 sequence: CATAGAGETARGEQFF. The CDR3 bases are TGTGCCACCGCCGGAGCGGGAGAGACTGCCCGCGGGGAGCAGTTCTTC.

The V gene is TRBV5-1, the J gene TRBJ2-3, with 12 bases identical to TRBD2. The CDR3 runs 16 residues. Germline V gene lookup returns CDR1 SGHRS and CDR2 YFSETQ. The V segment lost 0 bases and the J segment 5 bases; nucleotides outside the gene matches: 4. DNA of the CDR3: TGCGCCAGCAGCTTGGAACTAGCGGGAGGTGGAGATACGCAGTATTTT. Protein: CASSLELAGGGDTQYF. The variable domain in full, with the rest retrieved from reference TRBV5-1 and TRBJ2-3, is KAGVTQTPRYLIKTRGQQVTLSCSPISGHRSVSWYQQTPGQGLQFLFEYFSETQRNKGNFPGRFSGRQFSNSRSEMNVSTLELGDSALYLCASSLELAGGGDTQYFGPGTRLTVL.

CDR3 sequence (DNA): TGTGCCAGCAGCGTAGGAGGGGACAGGGGAGATACGCAGTATTTT. Translating it yields CASSVGGDRGDTQYF. This chain uses TRBV9 with TRBJ2-3; 10 bases map to TRBD1. CDR3 length: 15 residues. V was pared by 0 bases and J by 5 bases, with 3 bases of the junction left unmatched. Germline lookup yields CDR1 SGDLS and CDR2 YYNGEE.